In this sample, the clone carrying this T cell receptor beta chain turned up a few times. TCRdb's table, derived via immunoSEQ multiplex PCR, lists solely in-frame clones and lacks some. The sample has nearly 1,000,000 clones, over 75% seen once. CDR3 size: 13 residues. Trimming removed 7 bases at V and 3 bases at J, with 12 bases between. Germline values: CDR1 SGHTA, CDR2 FQGNSA. This sample was taken from a study of shared clonotypes between healthy human individuals. The sequence came from a young man in good health. The chain employs TRBV7-2 and TRBJ1-1; D may be TRBD1 (5 bases). Material for sequencing was memory CD4+ T cells sorted from blood. Subset defined: CD45RA-negative fraction. The CDR3 DNA follows: TGTGCCAGCACCGGGGACGGTTACACTGAAGCTTTCTTT. This sequence encodes CASTGDGYTEAFF.